This entry describes one TCR beta chain. Germline values: CDR1 SGHVS, CDR2 FQNEAQ. Trimming stripped 2 bases from V and 0 bases from J, with 11 bases between. The CDR3 spans 15 residues. This sample stems from a study of cytotoxic CD8 clonotypes in ibrutinib-treated CLL. Turning to the study itself: By median roughly 5.5 years, approximately twelve had progressed and around 14 stayed remitted; responses had been 2 complete and approximately 24 partial. Response sampling took place at median 12 months of treatment, range 6 to 36.

The table came from immunoSEQ multiplex PCR; TCRdb's copy has only in-frame clones and leaves some out. Found here are under 300,000 clones, around 77% of them singletons; the top ten hold 5.6%. The sample in question was PBMCs, obtained at disease progression, from a patient treated with ibrutinib. The rearrangement links TRBV7-8 to TRBJ2-7, with D possibly TRBD1 on 6 matching bases. The origin of this receptor is a human donor with chronic lymphocytic leukemia. This CDR3 reads CASSLSQGSSYEQYF. CDR3 bases: TGTGCCAGCAGCTTAAGCCAGGGGTCCTCCTACGAGCAGTACTTC. Complete variable domain (other parts from reference TRBV7-8 and TRBJ2-7): GAGVSQSPRYKVAKRGQDVALRCDPISGHVSLFWYQQALGQGPEFLTYFQNEAQLDKSGLPSDRFFAERPEGSVSTLKIQRTQQEDSAVYLCASSLSQGSSYEQYFGPGTRLTVT.